Listed below are T cell receptor beta chains from one sample, sequenced in a study of T cell responses to AZD1222 COVID-19 vaccine. Clones were sequenced by immunoSEQ multiplex PCR, and TCRdb holds only the in-frame ones, with some missing. The repertoire holds approximately 120,000 clones, with about 90% as singletons. The starting material was peripheral blood, obtained on day 0 of AZD1222 vaccination. These receptors all stem from an adult in good health. Each CDR3 is given with its conserved first and last residue. A D gene is named only where the DNA matches it firmly. The size of a clone is reported for some rows only, either as once, few or many, or as a class for expanded clones.

clone size	J gene	V gene	D gene	CDR3 protein	CDR3 DNA
-	TRBJ1-1	TRBV19	-	CASIPDRMNTEAFF	TGTGCCAGTATCCCCGACAGGATGAACACTGAAGCTTTCTTT
-	TRBJ2-3	TRBV4-2	TRBD2	CASSQNGASGMTDTQYF	TGTGCCAGCAGCCAAAATGGAGCTAGCGGGATGACAGATACGCAGTATTTT
-	TRBJ1-1	TRBV2	TRBD1	CASSKPTGETTEAFF	TGTGCCAGCAGTAAACCGACAGGGGAGACTACTGAAGCTTTCTTT
-	TRBJ1-6	TRBV18	-	CASSPAAPYNSPLHF	TGTGCCAGCTCACCGGCAGCCCCCTATAATTCACCCCTCCACTTT
-	TRBJ1-3	TRBV19	-	CASSIEGTIYF	TGTGCCAGTAGTATAGAAGGCACCATATATTTT
-	TRBJ2-1	TRBV5-5	-	CASSFWQFPQFF	TGTGCCAGCAGCTTTTGGCAGTTCCCTCAGTTCTTC
-	TRBJ1-3	TRBV6-5	-	CASGTHGGSGNTIYF	TGTGCCAGCGGGACCCACGGGGGATCTGGAAACACCATATATTTT
-	TRBJ1-4	TRBV19	TRBD1	CASSVDRGNEKLFF	TGTGCCAGTAGTGTCGACAGGGGAAATGAAAAACTGTTTTTT
-	TRBJ1-2	TRBV15	-	CATSRDVGQEGGYTF	TGTGCCACCAGCAGAGATGTAGGGCAGGAAGGTGGCTACACCTTC
-	TRBJ1-5	TRBV3-1/TRBV3-2	TRBD1	CASSHRQGRQPQHF	TGTGCCAGCAGCCACAGACAGGGGCGACAGCCCCAGCATTTT
-	TRBJ2-7	TRBV5-1	-	CASSFDSYEQYF	TGCGCCAGCAGCTTTGACAGCTACGAGCAGTACTTC
-	TRBJ1-1	TRBV2	-	CASSERRGVEAFF	TGTGCCAGCAGTGAACGGAGGGGCGTTGAAGCTTTCTTT
-	TRBJ2-5	TRBV18	TRBD1	CASSLGQVAETQYF	TGTGCCAGCTCACTGGGACAGGTAGCAGAGACCCAGTACTTC
once	TRBJ2-7	TRBV5-1	TRBD2	CASSASSGGYEQYF	TGCGCCAGCAGCGCATCTAGCGGGGGATACGAGCAGTACTTC
-	TRBJ1-2	TRBV28	TRBD1	CASSPGQGSGGYTF	TGTGCCAGCAGTCCGGGACAGGGGAGCGGTGGCTACACCTTC
once	TRBJ1-6	TRBV6-5	-	CASSYSSGVSSPLHF	TGTGCCAGCAGTTACTCGAGCGGGGTGAGTTCACCCCTCCACTTT
-	TRBJ2-2	TRBV27	-	CASSLNSGAGELFF	TGTGCCAGCAGTTTAAATAGTGGGGCCGGGGAGCTGTTTTTT
-	TRBJ2-7	TRBV7-2	-	CASSSRGVGDEQYF	TGTGCCAGCAGCTCCAGGGGGGTGGGGGACGAGCAGTACTTC
-	TRBJ2-5	TRBV19	TRBD1	CASNTGTASQETQYF	TGTGCCAGCAATACCGGGACAGCCAGCCAAGAGACCCAGTACTTC
-	TRBJ1-1	TRBV28	-	CASNLGLTEAFF	TGTGCCAGCAACCTAGGGTTGACTGAAGCTTTCTTT
-	TRBJ1-2	TRBV18	-	CASSPPPGGTQYSNYGYTF	TGTGCCAGCTCACCCCCCCCCGGAGGAACCCAATATAGTAACTATGGCTACACCTTC
-	TRBJ1-6	TRBV5-6	-	CASSTPRGMNSPLHF	TGTGCCAGCAGTACCCCCAGGGGTATGAATTCACCCCTCCACTTT
-	TRBJ2-2	TRBV3-1/TRBV3-2	-	CASSLRENTGELFF	TGTGCCAGCAGCTTGCGGGAAAACACCGGGGAGCTGTTTTTT
-	TRBJ2-1	TRBV28	TRBD2	CASSSPSTSWGEQFF	TGTGCCAGCAGTTCCCCTTCGACTAGCTGGGGTGAGCAGTTCTTC
-	TRBJ2-1	TRBV27	TRBD2	CASSLERGDRNEQFF	TGTGCCAGCAGTTTGGAGCGGGGGGACCGCAATGAGCAGTTCTTC
-	TRBJ2-6	TRBV11-2	-	CASSSTGMAGANVLTF	TGTGCCAGCAGCTCCACAGGGATGGCTGGGGCCAACGTCCTGACTTTC
-	TRBJ1-6	TRBV5-6	-	CATSSGALYNSPLHF	TGTGCCACCTCTTCGGGGGCTTTGTATAATTCACCCCTCCACTTT
-	TRBJ1-5	TRBV28	-	CASSLWGQPQHF	TGTGCCAGCAGTTTATGGGGTCAGCCCCAGCATTTT
-	TRBJ2-7	TRBV21-1	-	CASSKVSGCCEQYF	TGTGCCAGCAGCAAAGTTTCAGGGTGTTGCGAGCAGTACTTC
-	TRBJ2-3	TRBV5-5	TRBD2	CASSLAGLASDTQYF	TGTGCCAGCAGCTTGGCGGGACTAGCTAGTGATACGCAGTATTTT
-	TRBJ1-1	TRBV5-6	-	CASSLATEAFF	TGTGCCAGCAGCTTGGCCACTGAAGCTTTCTTT
-	TRBJ2-2	TRBV19	TRBD1	CASSTHWTGPGELFF	TGTGCCAGTAGTACCCACTGGACAGGGCCCGGGGAGCTGTTTTTT
-	TRBJ1-1	TRBV3-1/TRBV3-2	-	CASSQDPMSTEAFF	TGTGCCAGCAGCCAAGATCCCATGAGTACTGAAGCTTTCTTT
-	TRBJ1-1	TRBV29-1	-	CSVGRRLNTEAFF	TGCAGCGTTGGGCGCAGGCTGAACACTGAAGCTTTCTTT
-	TRBJ2-7	TRBV27	-	CASHRFSGRGSYEQYF	TGTGCCAGCCACCGTTTTTCGGGTAGGGGCTCCTACGAGCAGTACTTC
-	TRBJ2-1	TRBV10-1	TRBD2	CALTRGASGYNEQFF	TGCGCCCTGACCCGTGGGGCTAGCGGTTACAATGAGCAGTTCTTC
-	TRBJ2-2	TRBV7-9	-	CASSFWAGASGELFF	TGTGCCAGCAGCTTTTGGGCAGGGGCGAGCGGGGAGCTGTTTTTT
-	TRBJ1-6	TRBV18	-	CASSQEGLNSPLHF	TGTGCCAGCTCACAGGAGGGACTTAATTCACCCCTCCACTTT
-	TRBJ1-2	TRBV5-1	-	CASSLGGRGSVTIYGYTF	TGCGCCAGCAGCTTGGGGGGCAGGGGCAGCGTAACCATCTATGGCTACACCTTC
once	TRBJ2-3	TRBV7-2	-	CASSLVSTDTQYF	TGTGCCAGCAGCTTAGTTAGCACAGATACGCAGTATTTT
-	TRBJ1-2	TRBV9	-	CASSPDKFYGYTF	TGTGCCAGCAGCCCGGACAAGTTCTATGGCTACACCTTC
-	TRBJ2-1	TRBV30	TRBD1	CAWSVDRGQGEQFF	TGTGCCTGGAGTGTAGACAGGGGGCAAGGGGAGCAGTTCTTC
-	TRBJ1-1	TRBV28	-	CASSSRREAFF	TGTGCCAGCAGTTCCCGCCGAGAAGCTTTCTTT
-	TRBJ2-5	TRBV6-2/TRBV6-3	-	CASSYSGGAGETQYF	TGTGCCAGCAGTTATTCGGGGGGCGCGGGAGAGACCCAGTACTTC
-	TRBJ1-5	TRBV4-2	-	CASSQSGSQPQHF	TGTGCCAGCAGCCAGTCGGGGAGTCAGCCCCAGCATTTT
-	TRBJ1-2	TRBV10-3	TRBD1	CAISERTGDSDGYTF	TGTGCCATCAGTGAACGGACAGGGGATTCAGATGGCTACACCTTC
-	TRBJ2-7	TRBV5-6	-	CASSLDRRPYEQYF	TGTGCCAGCAGCTTGGACAGGAGACCTTACGAGCAGTACTTC
-	TRBJ2-7	TRBV7-7	TRBD2	CASSLAGGDSYEQYF	TGTGCTAGCAGCTTAGCGGGAGGGGACTCCTACGAGCAGTACTTC